The source of this TCR beta chain is a study of control samples from healthy donors and cancer patients. Data came from immunoSEQ multiplex PCR; TCRdb stores just in-frame clones and leaves some out. The table includes roughly 170,000 clones, about nine tenths detected once. The CDR3 runs to 14 residues. The germline V and J ends were trimmed by 3 bases and 7 bases, with 10 bases remaining between them. Germline-derived CDR1 and CDR2 are MNHEY and SVGAGI. The receptor comes from a woman aged 40 to 55 in good health. The sequencing sample was made of blood. This sequence joins TRBV6-5 and TRBJ1-6; D is unresolved. CDR3 DNA sequence: TGTGCCAGCAGTTATATTGCAGCGAATTCACCCCTCCACTTT. It specifies CASSYIAANSPLHF.